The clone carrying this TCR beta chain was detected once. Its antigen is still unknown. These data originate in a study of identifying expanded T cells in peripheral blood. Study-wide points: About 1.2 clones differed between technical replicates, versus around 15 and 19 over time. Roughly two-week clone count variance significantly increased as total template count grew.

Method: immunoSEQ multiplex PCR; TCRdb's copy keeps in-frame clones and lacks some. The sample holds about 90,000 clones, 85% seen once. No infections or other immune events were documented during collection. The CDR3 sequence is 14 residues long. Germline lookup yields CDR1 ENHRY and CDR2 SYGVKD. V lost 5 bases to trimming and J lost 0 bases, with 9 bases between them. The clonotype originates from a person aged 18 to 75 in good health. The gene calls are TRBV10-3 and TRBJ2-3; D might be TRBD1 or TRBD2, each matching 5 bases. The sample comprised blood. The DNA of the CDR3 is TGTGCCATCAGTACCAGGGAGAGCACAGATACGCAGTATTTT. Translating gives CAISTRESTDTQYF.